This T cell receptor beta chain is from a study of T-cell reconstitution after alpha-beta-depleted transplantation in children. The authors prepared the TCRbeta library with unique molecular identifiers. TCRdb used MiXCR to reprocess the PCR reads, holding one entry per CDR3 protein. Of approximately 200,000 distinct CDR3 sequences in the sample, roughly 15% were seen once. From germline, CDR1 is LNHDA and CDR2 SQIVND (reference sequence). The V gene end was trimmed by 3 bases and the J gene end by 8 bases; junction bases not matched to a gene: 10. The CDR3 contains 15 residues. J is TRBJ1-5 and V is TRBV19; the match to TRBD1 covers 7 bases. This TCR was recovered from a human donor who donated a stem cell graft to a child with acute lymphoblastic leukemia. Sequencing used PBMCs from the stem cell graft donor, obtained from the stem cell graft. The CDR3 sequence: CASSIQGGGREPQHF. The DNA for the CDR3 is TGTGCCAGTAGTATCCAGGGGGGGGGCAGAGAGCCCCAGCATTTT.